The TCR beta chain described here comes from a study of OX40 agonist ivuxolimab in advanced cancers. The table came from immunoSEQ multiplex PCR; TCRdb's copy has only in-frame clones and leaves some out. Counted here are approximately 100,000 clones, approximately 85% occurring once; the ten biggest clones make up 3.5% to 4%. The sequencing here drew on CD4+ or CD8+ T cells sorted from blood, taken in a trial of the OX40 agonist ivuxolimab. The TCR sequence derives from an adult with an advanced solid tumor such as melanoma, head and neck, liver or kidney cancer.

The CDR3 DNA follows: TGTGCCAGCTCACCACGTTCGGGAGGAGAGACCCAGTACTTC. This encodes CASSPRSGGETQYF. The V call is TRBV18, the J call TRBJ2-5; 7 bases agree with TRBD2. Germline V gene data show CDR1 as KGHSH and CDR2 as LQKENI. J gave up 4 bases and V 1 base, and 3 bases lay outside the gene matches. The length of the CDR3 is 14 residues. Variable domain in full (rest from reference TRBV18 and TRBJ2-5): NAGVMQNPRHLVRRRGQEARLRCSPMKGHSHVYWYRQLPEEGLKFMVYLQKENIIDESGMPKERFSAEFPKEGPSILRIQQVVRGDSAAYFCASSPRSGGETQYFGPGTRLLVL.